This T cell receptor (beta chain) was captured by sequencing in a study of cytomegalovirus exposure and HLA in healthy donors. The count of this clone is one. This CDR3 region has 14 residues. From germline, CDR1 is MDHEN and CDR2 SYDVKM. V gave up 2 bases and J gave up 2 bases; unmatched junction bases: 3. 13 Jbeta primers and 60 Vbeta primers were used for the PCR. The repertoire was sequenced with immunoSEQ multiplex PCR; TCRdb's copy has only in-frame clones and lacks some. Altogether over 150,000 clones are present, 79% being singletons, with the ten largest covering 1.5% to 2%. Input material: PBMCs. The sequence came from a woman under 30 in good health and CMV-seronegative. The chain joins TRBV28 to TRBJ2-7, with TRBD2 matching 7 bases. The CDR3 nucleotides are TGTGCCAGCAGTTTAAATGGGAGGGCCTACGAGCAGTACTTC. It encodes CASSLNGRAYEQYF.